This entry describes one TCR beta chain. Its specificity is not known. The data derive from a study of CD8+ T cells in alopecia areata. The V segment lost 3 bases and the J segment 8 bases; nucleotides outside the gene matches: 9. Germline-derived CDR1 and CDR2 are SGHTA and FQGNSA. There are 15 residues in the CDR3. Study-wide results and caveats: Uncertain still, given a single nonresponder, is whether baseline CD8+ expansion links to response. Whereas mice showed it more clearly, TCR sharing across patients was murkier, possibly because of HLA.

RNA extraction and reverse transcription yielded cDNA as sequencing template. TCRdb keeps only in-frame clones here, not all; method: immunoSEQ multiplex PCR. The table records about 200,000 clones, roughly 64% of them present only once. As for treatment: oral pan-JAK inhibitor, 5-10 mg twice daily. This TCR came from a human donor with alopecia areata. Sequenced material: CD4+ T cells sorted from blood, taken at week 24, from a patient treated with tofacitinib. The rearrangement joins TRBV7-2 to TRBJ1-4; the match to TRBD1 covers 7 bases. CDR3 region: CASSFTGDGGEKLFF. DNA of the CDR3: TGTGCCAGCAGCTTTACAGGGGATGGCGGGGAAAAACTGTTTTTT.